The source of this T cell receptor beta chain is a study of Tregs in tolerant kidney transplant recipients. Unstimulated Tregs (CD4+CD25+CD127-) and CD4+CD25- non-Tregs were sorted from PBMCs. Germline values: CDR1 SGHKS, CDR2 YYEKEE (reference sequence). The CDR3 has 14 residues. V was clipped by 2 bases and J by 2 bases, with 10 bases between them. Repertoires were generated with immunoSEQ multiplex PCR, while TCRdb's copy carries only in-frame clones and drops some. The sample gives 90,000 to 120,000 clones, about 90% of which show up once; 0.34% is in the top ten. This clone was counted once. Its antigen is currently unknown. Study-level results: Tolerant patients' donor-specific Tregs expanded beyond overall Tregs, suggesting antigen-driven growth. The small number of patients limits these findings pending further validation.

The rearrangement links TRBV5-5 to TRBJ1-1, with D hard to call. Sequencing used CD4+ T cells from blood, obtained before the transplant. The source of this sequence is a human donor who received a combined kidney and bone marrow transplant. Here the CDR3 reads CASSFSTSNTEAFF. As DNA, the CDR3 is TGTGCCAGCAGCTTTTCAACAAGTAACACTGAAGCTTTCTTT.